This T cell receptor beta chain stems from a study of T-cell reconstitution after alpha-beta-depleted transplantation in children. Per the germline V gene, CDR1 is SGDLS and CDR2 is YYNGEE. The CDR3 has 15 amino acids. Trimming stripped 1 base from V and 4 bases from J, with 13 bases between. This clonotype was counted only a few times. Its specificity is not known. Unique molecular identifiers featured in how the TCRbeta library was prepared. MiXCR, run by TCRdb on the PCR reads, gives a single entry per CDR3 protein. The profile covers over 200,000 distinct CDR3 sequences, with roughly 9.1% appearing a single time and 35% to 40% taken by the ten largest. Study findings and constraints: T cells produced anew were the main source of T-cell counts and diversity one year after transplant.

V and J are TRBV9 and TRBJ2-3; possibly TRBD1 for D (5 bases). The sequence was obtained from a male patient aged 2 to 9 who had a stem cell transplant for acute myeloid leukemia, so the T cells may come from the graft donor. The source was PBMCs, mostly from graft donor cells, collected 360 days after TCRalphabeta/CD19-depleted stem cell transplant. The CDR3, as DNA: TGTGCCAGCAGCGTAATGGGGCATGTCTCAGATACGCAGTATTTT. Protein: CASSVMGHVSDTQYF. Combining the CDR3 with reference TRBV9 and TRBJ2-3 gives the whole variable domain DSGVTQTPKHLITATGQRVTLRCSPRSGDLSVYWYQQSLDQGLQFLIQYYNGEERAKGNILERFSAQQFPDLHSELNLSSLELGDSALYFCASSVMGHVSDTQYFGPGTRLTVL.